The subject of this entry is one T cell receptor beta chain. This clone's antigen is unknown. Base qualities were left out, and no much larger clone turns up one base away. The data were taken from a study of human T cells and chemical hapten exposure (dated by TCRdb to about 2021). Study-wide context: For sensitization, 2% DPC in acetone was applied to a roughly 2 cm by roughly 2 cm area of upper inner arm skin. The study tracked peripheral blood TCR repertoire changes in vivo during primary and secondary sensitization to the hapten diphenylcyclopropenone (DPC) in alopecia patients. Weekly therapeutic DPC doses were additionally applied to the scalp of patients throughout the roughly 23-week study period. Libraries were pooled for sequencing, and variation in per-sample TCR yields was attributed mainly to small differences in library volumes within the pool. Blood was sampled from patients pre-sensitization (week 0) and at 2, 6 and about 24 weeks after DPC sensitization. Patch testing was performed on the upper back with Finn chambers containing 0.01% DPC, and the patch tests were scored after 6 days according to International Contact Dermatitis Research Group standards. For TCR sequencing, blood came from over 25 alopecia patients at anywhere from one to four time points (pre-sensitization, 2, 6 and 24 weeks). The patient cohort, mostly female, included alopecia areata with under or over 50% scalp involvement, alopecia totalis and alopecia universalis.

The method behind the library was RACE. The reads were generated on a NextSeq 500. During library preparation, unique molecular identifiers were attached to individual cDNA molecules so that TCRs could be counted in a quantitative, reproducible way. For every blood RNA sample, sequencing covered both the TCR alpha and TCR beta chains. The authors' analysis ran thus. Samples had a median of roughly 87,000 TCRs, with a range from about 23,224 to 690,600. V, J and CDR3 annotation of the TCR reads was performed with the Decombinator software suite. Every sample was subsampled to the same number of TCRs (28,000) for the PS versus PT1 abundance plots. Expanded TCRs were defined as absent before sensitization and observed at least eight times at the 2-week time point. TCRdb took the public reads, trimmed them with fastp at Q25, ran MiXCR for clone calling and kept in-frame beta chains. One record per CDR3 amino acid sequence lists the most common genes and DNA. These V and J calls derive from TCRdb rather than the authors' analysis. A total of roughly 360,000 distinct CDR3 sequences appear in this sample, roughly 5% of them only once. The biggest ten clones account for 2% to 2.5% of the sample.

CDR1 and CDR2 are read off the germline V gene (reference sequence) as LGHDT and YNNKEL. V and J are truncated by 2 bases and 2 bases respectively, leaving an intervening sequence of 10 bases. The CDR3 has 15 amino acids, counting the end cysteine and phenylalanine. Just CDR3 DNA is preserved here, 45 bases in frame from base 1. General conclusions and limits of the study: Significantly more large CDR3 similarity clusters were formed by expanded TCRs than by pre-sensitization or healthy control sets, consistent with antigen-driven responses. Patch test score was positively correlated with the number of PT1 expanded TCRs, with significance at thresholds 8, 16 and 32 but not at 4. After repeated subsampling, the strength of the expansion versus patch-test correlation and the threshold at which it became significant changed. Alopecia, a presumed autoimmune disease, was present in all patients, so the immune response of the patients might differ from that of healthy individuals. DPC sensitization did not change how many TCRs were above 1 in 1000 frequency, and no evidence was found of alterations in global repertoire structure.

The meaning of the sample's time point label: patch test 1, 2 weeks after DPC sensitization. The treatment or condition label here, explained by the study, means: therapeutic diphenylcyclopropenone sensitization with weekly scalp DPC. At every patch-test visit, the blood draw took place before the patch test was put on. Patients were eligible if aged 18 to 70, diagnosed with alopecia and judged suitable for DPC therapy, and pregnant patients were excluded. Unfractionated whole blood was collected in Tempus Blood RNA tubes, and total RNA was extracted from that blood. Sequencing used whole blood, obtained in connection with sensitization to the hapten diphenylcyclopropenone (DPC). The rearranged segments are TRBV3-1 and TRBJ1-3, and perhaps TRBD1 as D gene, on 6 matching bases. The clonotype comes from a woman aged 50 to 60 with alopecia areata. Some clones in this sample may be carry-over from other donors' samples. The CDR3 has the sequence CASSQKGGPGNTIYF. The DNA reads TGTGCCAGCAGCCAAAAGGGGGGCCCTGGAAACACCATATATTTT.